The subject of this entry is one TCR beta chain. Its antigen remains unknown. The germline V gene encodes CDR1 MNHEY and CDR2 SVGAGI. The CDR3 consists of 15 residues. V lost 2 bases and J lost 12; bases outside the gene matches: 10. The entry originates in a study of graft-versus-host responses after intestinal transplantation. Profiled with immunoSEQ multiplex PCR; TCRdb holds only in-frame clones, not every one. Here the sample spans about 130,000 clones, 85% to 95% being singletons. The source is a human donor who received an intestinal transplant. The source was unstimulated CD4+ T cells sorted from spleen or lymph node cells, collected before intestinal transplant. V is TRBV6-5 and J is TRBJ2-1, with 10 bases identical to TRBD2. The CDR3 bases are TGTGCCAGCAGTTACAGGGCTAGCGGGGGTCTGGGGCAGTTCTTC. The encoded protein is CASSYRASGGLGQFF.